These 21 T cell receptor beta chains came from one sample sequenced in a study of identical twins. TCRdb passed the 5' RACE reads through MiXCR, listing each CDR3 protein once. The sample holds 1.5 million to 2 million distinct CDR3 sequences, under 35% seen once. Input material: cord blood. These receptors were obtained from a newborn girl in good health.

Only a few counts were recorded for this clonotype. The DNA for the CDR3 is TGCAGTGCTAGAGTGACTCCGACTGAGCAGTACTTC. Residues: CSARVTPTEQYF. The genes are TRBV20-1 and TRBJ2-5, with D unclear. Germline-derived CDR1 and CDR2 are DFQATT and SNEGSKA (reference sequence). The germline V and J ends were trimmed by 1 base and 11 bases, with 14 bases remaining between them. CDR3 length equals 12 residues.

The chain has TRBV5-1 and TRBJ1-1, with D perhaps matching TRBD1 (5 bases). V lost 3 bases, J lost 8 bases, and 14 bases lay in between. Per the germline V gene, CDR1 is SGHRS and CDR2 is YFSETQ. The CDR3 totals 13 residues. This CDR3 is CASSSTFSGEAFF. CDR3 in DNA: TGCGCCAGCAGCTCCACCTTCTCAGGGGAAGCTTTCTTT.

This clonotype was picked up a small number of times. This chain uses TRBV4-1 with TRBJ1-2; TRBD1 might be the D (5 bases). CDR3 length equals 16 residues. V was clipped by 4 bases and J by 3 bases, with 18 bases between them. Germline CDR1 reads MGHRA; CDR2 reads YSYEKL. The CDR3 DNA reads TGCGCCAGCAGCCGCTTACCGACAGCCTCAGACTATGGCTACACCTTC. Amino acid sequence: CASSRLPTASDYGYTF.

The V call is TRBV6-6, the J call TRBJ2-3; D uncertain. In germline, CDR1 is MNHNY, CDR2 SVGAGI (reference sequence). V was shortened by 5 bases and J by 0 bases, with 12 bases between the two germline ends. The CDR3 has 15 amino acids. The DNA of the CDR3 is TGTGCCAGCAGTCGGATTTCTTCTAGCACAGATACGCAGTATTTT. Its translation: CASSRISSSTDTQYF.

This clonotype turned up a few times. V is TRBV5-1 and J is TRBJ2-7; 7 nucleotides agree with TRBD1. Trimming removed 0 bases from V and 3 bases from J; junction bases left unmatched: 9. The germline V gene encodes CDR1 SGHRS and CDR2 YFSETQ. There are 16 residues in the CDR3. CDR3 in DNA: TGCGCCAGCAGCTTGGCGGGACAGAAGGTGTTCTACGAGCAGTACTTC. Its protein is CASSLAGQKVFYEQYF. Looking up the rest from reference TRBV5-1 and TRBJ2-7 gives the full variable domain: KAGVTQTPRYLIKTRGQQVTLSCSPISGHRSVSWYQQTPGQGLQFLFEYFSETQRNKGNFPGRFSGRQFSNSRSEMNVSTLELGDSALYLCASSLAGQKVFYEQYFGPGTRLTVT.

In this sample, this clonotype turned up a few times. The V and J genes are TRBV4-2 and TRBJ1-1; tentatively, D is TRBD1 (5 bases). The CDR3 is 15 amino acids. The V gene lost 1 base and the J gene lost 4 bases, with 13 bases spanning the gap. Per germline, CDR1 LGHNA and CDR2 YNFKEQ. CDR3 sequence: CASSQGIGTVTEAFF. CDR3 sequence (DNA): TGTGCCAGCAGCCAAGGGATCGGGACGGTCACTGAAGCTTTCTTT.

In this sample, this clonotype turned up once. The J gene is TRBJ1-5, the V gene TRBV27; 7 bases map to TRBD1. V trimming: 5 bases; J trimming: 6 bases; junction bases outside the gene matches: 10. There are 15 residues in the CDR3. Germline CDR1 MNHEY, CDR2 SMNVEV (reference sequence). This CDR3 is CASSPQGGIAQPQHF. In nucleotides, the CDR3 is TGTGCCAGCAGTCCCCAGGGGGGGATCGCTCAGCCCCAGCATTTT.

The V gene is TRBV6-1, the J gene TRBJ2-1; no reliable D call. Trimming took 7 bases from V and 8 from J, leaving 15 bases between them. This CDR3 region has 13 residues. Per the germline V gene, CDR1 is MNHNS and CDR2 is SASEGT. CDR3 loop: CASIKGRAYEQFF. In nucleotides, the CDR3 is TGTGCCAGCATAAAGGGCCGAGCTTATGAGCAGTTCTTC.

This clonotype was detected once. The gene calls are TRBV6-2 or TRBV6-3 and TRBJ1-5, with 8 nucleotides matching TRBD1. The CDR3 is 18 amino acids. Trimming took 4 bases from V and 0 from J; bases not matched to a gene: 11. Germline CDR1 and CDR2: MNHEY and SVGEGT. The CDR3 nucleotides are TGTGCCAGCAGTTCGCGGACAGGGCCCACTTATAGCAATCAGCCCCAGCATTTT. Translating it yields CASSSRTGPTYSNQPQHF.

A few counts support this clonotype. This rearrangement joins TRBV25-1 to TRBJ1-6; D gene uncertain. The CDR3 is made up of 15 amino acids. CDR1 and CDR2 (germline): MGHDK, SYGVNS. Trimming took off 0 bases at V and 7 bases at J, with 10 bases between the two ends. CDR3 sequence reads: CASSEYVQHNSPLHF. The CDR3 DNA reads TGTGCCAGCAGTGAATATGTACAGCACAATTCACCCCTCCACTTT.

In its sample, this clonotype was seen a few times. J is TRBJ1-2 and V is TRBV12-3 or TRBV12-4; 12 bases align to TRBD1. After removal of 5 bases from V and 4 bases from J, the junction contained 2 bases not matched to a gene. This CDR3 spans 14 amino acids. The CDR3 DNA reads as TGTGCCAGCAGTGGGACAGGGGGCACCTATGGCTACACCTTC. Translated: CASSGTGGTYGYTF.

This clonotype was found many times. The V gene is TRBV5-1, the J gene TRBJ2-1, with 8 bases identical to TRBD2. This CDR3 contains 15 residues. V trimming: 2 bases; J trimming: 3 bases; junction bases outside the gene matches: 4. CDR1 and CDR2 from the germline V gene are SGHRS and YFSETQ. The CDR3 sequence: CASSLSGGLYNEQFF. CDR3 coding DNA: TGCGCCAGCAGCTTATCGGGAGGGCTCTACAATGAGCAGTTCTTC.

This clonotype was seen only a few times. The chain has TRBV6-4 and TRBJ2-6, with unresolved D. This CDR3 is built from 15 residues. Trimming cost V 1 base and J 0 bases, with 4 bases left between them. Germline CDR1 and CDR2: MRHNA and SNTAGT. The CDR3 reads CASSDFLSGANVLTF. CDR3 nucleotide sequence: TGTGCCAGCAGTGACTTTCTCTCTGGGGCCAACGTCCTGACTTTC.

A note on this clonotype: The junction and the germline gene differ at one end; a read error may be behind it. The chain couples TRBV9 to TRBJ2-7; the D is unclear. CDR1 and CDR2 from the germline V gene are SGDLS and YYNGEE. The CDR3 length is 14 residues. CDR3 sequence reads: CASSTLPGSYERYF. The CDR3 region has the DNA TGTGCCAGCAGCACACTTCCGGGCTCCTACGAGCGGTACTTC.

This clonotype was observed a handful of times. The V and J genes are TRBV6-6 and TRBJ2-7; a weak D match, TRBD1 (7 bases). The J call may be in error: the DNA end matches TRBJ2-5 better. CDR1 is MNHNY, CDR2 SVGAGI, per germline (reference sequence). CDR3 length equals 13 residues. This chain's CDR3 is CASSSRQGGTQYF. In DNA, the CDR3 is TGTGCCAGCAGTTCGCGACAGGGAGGGACCCAGTACTTC.

The CDR3 nucleotides are TGTGCCAGTAGTATGGGCAGGGACACCGGGGAGCTGTTTTTT. Its translation: CASSMGRDTGELFF. The V and J genes are TRBV19 and TRBJ2-2; D might be TRBD1 (5 bases). This CDR3 comprises 14 residues. The germline V gene encodes CDR1 LNHDA and CDR2 SQIVND (reference sequence). V was clipped by 3 bases and J by 3 bases, with 8 bases between them.

The V and J genes are TRBV13 and TRBJ2-5; the D call may be TRBD1 or TRBD2 (5 bases each). CDR1 and CDR2 from the germline V gene are PRHDT and FYEKMQ (reference sequence). V was shortened by 4 bases and J by 9 bases, with 24 bases between the two germline ends. The CDR3 spans 16 residues. Here the CDR3 DNA reads TGTGCCAGCAGCTCGAATCCCCCCGGGGCCTCCCGGGCCCAGTACTTC. Translated: CASSSNPPGASRAQYF.

This clonotype was picked up a small number of times. The chain recombines TRBV29-1 with TRBJ1-1; 8 bases map to TRBD1. Looked up from germline, CDR1 is SQVTM and CDR2 is ANQGSEA. V trimming: 4 bases; J trimming: 0 bases; junction bases outside the gene matches: 10. The CDR3 is 16 amino acids. This CDR3 is CSVANRGWDMNTEAFF. CDR3 sequence (DNA): TGCAGCGTTGCCAACAGGGGGTGGGATATGAACACTGAAGCTTTCTTT.

This clonotype was seen many times. The chain joins TRBV29-1 to TRBJ2-1, with 8 nucleotides matching TRBD2. The ends lost 0 bases at V and 12 bases at J; junction bases unmatched: 7. CDR1 SQVTM and CDR2 ANQGSEA come from the germline V gene. There are 13 residues in the CDR3. The CDR3 sequence is CSVEEPSGRAQFF. The CDR3 DNA reads as TGCAGCGTTGAAGAGCCAAGCGGGAGAGCGCAGTTCTTC.

V is TRBV20-1 and J is TRBJ1-5; D remains unclear. The CDR3 totals 14 residues. The V end lost 1 base, the J end lost 5 bases, and 12 bases lay between the germline ends. Germline V CDR1 and CDR2: DFQATT, SNEGSKA (reference sequence). The CDR3 reads CSARVGRLHQPQHF. In DNA form, the CDR3 reads TGCAGTGCTAGAGTCGGCAGGCTTCATCAGCCCCAGCATTTT.

The table lists this clonotype with a few counts. The chain recombines TRBV28 with TRBJ2-7; D unresolved. The germline V gene encodes CDR1 MDHEN and CDR2 SYDVKM. The V end was cut by 6 bases, the J end by 5 bases, with 17 bases between. The CDR3 is 14 amino acids. The CDR3 DNA sequence: TGTGCCAGCAGGGAAATACTGGATGGGAACGAGCAGTACTTC. It yields the protein CASREILDGNEQYF.